These T cell receptor beta chains were read from a single sample in a study of T cell responses to AZD1222 COVID-19 vaccine. Repertoires were generated with immunoSEQ multiplex PCR, while TCRdb's copy carries only in-frame clones and drops some. The sample consists of 150,000 or so clones, 92% of them appearing once. Sample: peripheral blood, taken on day 0 of AZD1222 vaccination. The receptor set was obtained from an adult in good health. Both conserved end residues are part of each CDR3. D genes are given only for firm matches. A clone size is listed for some rows: how often the clone was seen (once, few, many), or a class if it is expanded.

V,size,D,J,length,DNA,CDR3
TRBV6-6,-,-,TRBJ1-5,14,TGTGCCAGCAGGTACGGAGGGGACGGTCAGCCCCAGCATTTT,CASRYGGDGQPQHF
TRBV7-2,-,-,TRBJ1-6,16,TGTGCCAGCAGCTTAAGGTCGTCGGGGACTAATTCACCCCTCCACTTT,CASSLRSSGTNSPLHF
TRBV4-1,-,-,TRBJ2-2,15,TGCGCCAGCAGCCCGGGCCCCCTCGACACCGGGGAGCTGTTTTTT,CASSPGPLDTGELFF
TRBV5-1,-,TRBD2,TRBJ2-1,14,TGCGCCAGCAGCCCGGGACTAGAGTACAATGAGCAGTTCTTC,CASSPGLEYNEQFF
TRBV7-3,-,-,TRBJ1-1,14,TGTGCCAGCAGCTTAACAGAAGGGAACACTGAAGCTTTCTTT,CASSLTEGNTEAFF
TRBV12-3/TRBV12-4,-,-,TRBJ2-7,13,TGTGCCAGCAGTTTTAAGGACTCCTACGAGCAGTACTTC,CASSFKDSYEQYF
TRBV6-5,-,-,TRBJ1-1,13,TGTGCCAGCAGTTACTCGACTCGTGCTGAAGCTTTCTTT,CASSYSTRAEAFF
TRBV15,-,-,TRBJ1-6,15,TGTGCCACCAGCTCGCGGACCCTAGGAAAGTTACCCCTCCACTTT,CATSSRTLGKLPLHF
TRBV13,-,-,TRBJ2-2,14,TGTGCCAGCACGGAGAGGGACTACACCGGGGAGCTGTTTTTT,CASTERDYTGELFF
TRBV28,-,TRBD1,TRBJ2-7,15,TGTGCCAGCAGTCCCATACAGGGGGCCCTCTACGAGCAGTACTTC,CASSPIQGALYEQYF
TRBV28,-,-,TRBJ2-7,16,TGTGCCAGCAGTTTATTGATAGGGAAAAGCTCCTACGAGCAGTACTTC,CASSLLIGKSSYEQYF
TRBV21-1,-,-,TRBJ2-7,15,TGTGCCAGCAGCAGGGAGACTAGCGGACCGTCGGAGCAGTACTTC,CASSRETSGPSEQYF
TRBV4-1,-,-,TRBJ2-7,16,TGCGCCAGCAGCCAAGGGGCTACGGCCGCCGACCACGAGCAGTACTTC,CASSQGATAADHEQYF
TRBV30,-,-,TRBJ1-3,14,TGTGCCTGGAGTGTGGTTGTTCCTGGAAACACCATATATTTT,CAWSVVVPGNTIYF
TRBV5-8,-,-,TRBJ1-4,17,TGTGCCAGCAGCTCAGCCCAGGGTTCATTGACGGGTGAAAAACTGTTTTTT,CASSSAQGSLTGEKLFF
TRBV6-1,few,TRBD2,TRBJ2-1,15,TGTGCCAGCAGTGAAGCTAGCGGGGGGGCCAATGAGCAGTTCTTC,CASSEASGGANEQFF